A single sample is the source of the 22 T cell receptor beta chains below, sequenced in a study of cytomegalovirus exposure and HLA in healthy donors. In the PCR, 60 Vbeta and 13 Jbeta primers were used. Produced via immunoSEQ multiplex PCR; TCRdb's table is partial and in-frame only. The top ten clones hold around 3.2% of a sample with 120,000 to 150,000 clones, around 80% of them seen once. Input material: PBMCs. These receptors originate from a man aged 35 to 55 in good health and CMV-seronegative.

There are a few counts of this clone. The chain combines TRBV7-2 with TRBJ1-2; possibly TRBD1 for D (6 bases). CDR1 is SGHTA and CDR2 is FQGNSA in the germline V gene. The CDR3 extends over 15 amino acids. Trimming took off 5 bases at V and 8 bases at J, with 21 bases between the two ends. The CDR3 loop is CASSPWEGGGQGYTF. In nucleotides, the CDR3 is TGTGCCAGCAGCCCTTGGGAGGGGGGCGGTCAGGGCTACACCTTC.

The V gene is TRBV7-7, the J gene TRBJ1-4; D is uncertain. V was cut by 5 bases and J by 1 base, with 8 bases left in between. CDR3 length: 14 residues. Germline-derived CDR1 and CDR2 are SSHAT and FNYEAQ (reference sequence). CDR3 protein: CASSPTGTNEKLFF. In DNA, the CDR3 is TGTGCCAGCAGCCCCACGGGAACTAATGAAAAACTGTTTTTT.

V is TRBV11-3 and J is TRBJ2-1; 7 bases map to TRBD1. This CDR3 comprises 13 residues. V lost 5 bases to trimming and J lost 9 bases; unmatched junction nucleotides: 7. Looked up from germline, CDR1 is SGHNT and CDR2 is YENEEA. CDR3 DNA: TGTGCCAGCAGCCCGGGACAGCCAACTGAGCAGTTCTTC. It translates to CASSPGQPTEQFF.

V is TRBV2 and J is TRBJ1-2; weak D call: TRBD1 (6 bases). Germline V lookup: CDR1 SNHLY, CDR2 FYNNEI. This CDR3 is built from 14 residues. V lost 3 bases and J 5 bases, leaving 13 bases between the germline ends. Written as DNA, the CDR3 is TGTGCCAGCAGTGACAGGGGTCGGAAGTATGGCTACACCTTC. Its translation: CASSDRGRKYGYTF.

The V call is TRBV28, the J call TRBJ2-7; a weak D match, TRBD1 (5 bases). Germline CDR1 reads MDHEN; CDR2 reads SYDVKM. This CDR3 region has 14 residues. V was pared by 3 bases and J by 5 bases, with 14 bases between. CDR3 in amino acids: CASSLISRVHEQYF. Written as DNA, the CDR3 is TGTGCCAGCAGTTTGATCTCCAGGGTCCACGAGCAGTACTTC.

The gene calls are TRBV6-5 and TRBJ1-1; 12 bases line up with TRBD1. Germline-derived CDR1 and CDR2 are MNHEY and SVGAGI. This CDR3 is built from 15 residues. Losses at the gene ends were 2 bases for V and 6 bases for J; bases not matched to a gene: 4. The CDR3 nucleotides read TGTGCCAGCAGTTACGGGACAGGGGGCGCGCCTGAAGCTTTCTTT. Amino acid sequence: CASSYGTGGAPEAFF.

The chain is built from TRBV9 and TRBJ1-1; TRBD1 aligns across 7 bases. Germline values: CDR1 SGDLS, CDR2 YYNGEE. The CDR3 contains 15 residues. Trimming cost V 0 bases and J 4 bases; bases outside gene matches: 6. The CDR3 bases are TGTGCCAGCAGCGTAGCGGTAGGGGGCGGCACTGAAGCTTTCTTT. It encodes CASSVAVGGGTEAFF.

The chain combines TRBV9 with TRBJ2-7, with D possibly being TRBD1 (7 bases). The CDR3 runs to 15 residues. Trimming removed 5 bases from V and 3 bases from J, with 18 bases in between. Germline loops: CDR1 SGDLS, CDR2 YYNGEE. The CDR3 here is CASSLTGRNFYEQYF. The CDR3 DNA sequence: TGTGCCAGCAGTTTGACAGGGAGGAATTTCTACGAGCAGTACTTC.

This clone was seen a few times. This chain uses TRBV5-6 with TRBJ2-7; the D gene is possibly TRBD2 (6 bases). The CDR3 has 14 residues. Trimming took off 1 base at V and 2 bases at J, with 10 bases between the two ends. Germline lookup yields CDR1 SGHDT and CDR2 YYEEEE. The CDR3 DNA sequence: TGTGCCAGCAGCTTGTGGGAGGCTCCCTACGAGCAGTACTTC. Translation: CASSLWEAPYEQYF.

The gene calls are TRBV7-8 and TRBJ2-1, with a weak D call TRBD2 (6 bases). The CDR3 is 15 amino acids. Germline CDR1 reads SGHVS; CDR2 reads FQNEAQ. The V end was cut by 5 bases, the J end by 4 bases, with 15 bases between. This chain's CDR3 is CASSEGRGKYNEQFF. Written as DNA, the CDR3 is TGTGCCAGCAGCGAAGGGCGGGGAAAGTACAATGAGCAGTTCTTC.

This chain links TRBV9 with TRBJ2-7; TRBD1 matches at 8 bases. The CDR3 has 17 amino acids. V lost 4 bases to trimming and J lost 1 base; unmatched junction nucleotides: 13. CDR1 SGDLS and CDR2 YYNGEE come from the germline V gene. For the CDR3, the DNA is TGTGCCAGCAGCCCACACCCCGGGACAGGATTATCCTACGAGCAGTACTTC. Protein sequence: CASSPHPGTGLSYEQYF.

This chain uses TRBV5-1 with TRBJ1-4, with 7 bases fitting TRBD1. After removal of 4 bases from V and 3 bases from J, the junction contained 6 bases not matched to a gene. In germline, CDR1 is SGHRS, CDR2 YFSETQ. The CDR3 is 15 residues long. The CDR3 sequence: CASSVTGPSNEKLFF. For the CDR3, the DNA is TGCGCCAGCAGCGTGACAGGGCCGTCTAATGAAAAACTGTTTTTT.

CDR3 nucleotides: TGTGCCAGCACCCGGGGGTCTGATGGCTACACCTTC. As protein: CASTRGSDGYTF. The gene calls are TRBV6-5 and TRBJ1-2; tentative D call: TRBD1 (5 bases). V gave up 7 bases and J gave up 6 bases, with 12 bases separating them. The CDR3 is 12 residues long. Per germline, CDR1 MNHEY and CDR2 SVGAGI.

The J gene is TRBJ1-1, the V gene TRBV28; D may be TRBD1 (6 bases). The CDR3 sequence is 14 residues long. V lost 8 bases to trimming and J lost 1 base, with 14 bases between them. Germline assignment: CDR1 MDHEN and CDR2 SYDVKM. This chain's CDR3 is CASRGGDSNTEAFF. The DNA for the CDR3 is TGTGCCAGCCGGGGGGGCGACTCGAACACTGAAGCTTTCTTT.

This rearrangement joins TRBV27 to TRBJ1-2; D is uncertain. CDR1 is MNHEY and CDR2 is SMNVEV in the germline V gene (reference sequence). The CDR3 consists of 13 residues. The V end was cut by 6 bases, the J end by 0 bases, with 8 bases between. CDR3 sequence reads: CASRTSSNYGYTF. DNA for the CDR3: TGTGCCAGCAGGACAAGTTCTAACTATGGCTACACCTTC.

This chain links TRBV7-8 with TRBJ1-1; 7 positions agree with TRBD1. CDR1 is SGHVS, CDR2 FQNEAQ, per germline. Trimming removed 5 bases from V and 1 base from J; junction bases left unmatched: 7. The CDR3 contains 15 residues. The CDR3 loop reads CASSQGDPRNTEAFF. The CDR3 DNA reads as TGTGCCAGCAGCCAGGGGGACCCAAGGAACACTGAAGCTTTCTTT.

This sequence joins TRBV15 and TRBJ1-5; 12 positions match TRBD1. V lost 4 bases and J lost 3; bases outside the gene matches: 16. The CDR3 runs to 20 residues. Germline V gene data show CDR1 as LNHNV and CDR2 as YYDKDF (reference sequence). This chain's CDR3 is CATSNEGGPGQGAFNQPQHF. In DNA, the CDR3 is TGTGCCACCAGCAACGAGGGGGGACCGGGACAGGGGGCTTTCAATCAGCCCCAGCATTTT.

This rearrangement joins TRBV5-4 to TRBJ2-5; 7 nucleotides agree with TRBD2. The junction had 4 bases not matched to a gene; V was cut back by 3 bases and J by 2 bases. Germline V gives CDR1 SGHNT, CDR2 YYREEE (reference sequence). The CDR3 length is 14 residues. CDR3: CASSSAGRQETQYF. As DNA, the CDR3 is TGTGCCAGCAGCTCAGCGGGGAGACAAGAGACCCAGTACTTC.

This rearrangement joins TRBV5-1 to TRBJ2-1; TRBD2 agrees at 7 bases. Per the germline V gene, CDR1 is SGHRS and CDR2 is YFSETQ. Unmatched junction bases numbered 7, after V lost 3 bases and J lost 4 bases. The CDR3 spans 15 residues. CDR3 bases: TGCGCCAGCAGCTCCCCCGGGGAGGGATACAATGAGCAGTTCTTC. It translates to CASSSPGEGYNEQFF.

This chain uses TRBV4-2 with TRBJ1-3; D not resolved. The ends were cut back, 1 base at V and 0 bases at J, with 4 bases in the middle. Germline CDR1 and CDR2: LGHNA and YNFKEQ. There are 14 residues in the CDR3. The CDR3 spells CASSQAISGNTIYF. DNA of the CDR3: TGTGCCAGCAGCCAAGCTATCTCTGGAAACACCATATATTTT.

This clone was counted a single time. DNA of the CDR3: TGTGCCAGTAGTGCCACAAGGAACACTGAAGCTTTCTTT. It codes for CASSATRNTEAFF. The V and J genes are TRBV19 and TRBJ1-1; no reliable D call. CDR1 is LNHDA, CDR2 SQIVND, per germline (reference sequence). V lost 5 bases and J 1 base, leaving 8 bases between the germline ends. CDR3 length equals 13 residues.

This chain connects TRBV5-4 to TRBJ2-3; D gene ambiguous. CDR3 length: 14 amino acids. Trimming left V 2 bases short and J 1 base short, with 8 bases between. Per the germline V gene, CDR1 is SGHNT and CDR2 is YYREEE (reference sequence). The CDR3 loop reads CASSFRVRTDTQYF. In DNA, the CDR3 is TGTGCCAGCAGCTTTCGGGTTCGCACAGATACGCAGTATTTT.